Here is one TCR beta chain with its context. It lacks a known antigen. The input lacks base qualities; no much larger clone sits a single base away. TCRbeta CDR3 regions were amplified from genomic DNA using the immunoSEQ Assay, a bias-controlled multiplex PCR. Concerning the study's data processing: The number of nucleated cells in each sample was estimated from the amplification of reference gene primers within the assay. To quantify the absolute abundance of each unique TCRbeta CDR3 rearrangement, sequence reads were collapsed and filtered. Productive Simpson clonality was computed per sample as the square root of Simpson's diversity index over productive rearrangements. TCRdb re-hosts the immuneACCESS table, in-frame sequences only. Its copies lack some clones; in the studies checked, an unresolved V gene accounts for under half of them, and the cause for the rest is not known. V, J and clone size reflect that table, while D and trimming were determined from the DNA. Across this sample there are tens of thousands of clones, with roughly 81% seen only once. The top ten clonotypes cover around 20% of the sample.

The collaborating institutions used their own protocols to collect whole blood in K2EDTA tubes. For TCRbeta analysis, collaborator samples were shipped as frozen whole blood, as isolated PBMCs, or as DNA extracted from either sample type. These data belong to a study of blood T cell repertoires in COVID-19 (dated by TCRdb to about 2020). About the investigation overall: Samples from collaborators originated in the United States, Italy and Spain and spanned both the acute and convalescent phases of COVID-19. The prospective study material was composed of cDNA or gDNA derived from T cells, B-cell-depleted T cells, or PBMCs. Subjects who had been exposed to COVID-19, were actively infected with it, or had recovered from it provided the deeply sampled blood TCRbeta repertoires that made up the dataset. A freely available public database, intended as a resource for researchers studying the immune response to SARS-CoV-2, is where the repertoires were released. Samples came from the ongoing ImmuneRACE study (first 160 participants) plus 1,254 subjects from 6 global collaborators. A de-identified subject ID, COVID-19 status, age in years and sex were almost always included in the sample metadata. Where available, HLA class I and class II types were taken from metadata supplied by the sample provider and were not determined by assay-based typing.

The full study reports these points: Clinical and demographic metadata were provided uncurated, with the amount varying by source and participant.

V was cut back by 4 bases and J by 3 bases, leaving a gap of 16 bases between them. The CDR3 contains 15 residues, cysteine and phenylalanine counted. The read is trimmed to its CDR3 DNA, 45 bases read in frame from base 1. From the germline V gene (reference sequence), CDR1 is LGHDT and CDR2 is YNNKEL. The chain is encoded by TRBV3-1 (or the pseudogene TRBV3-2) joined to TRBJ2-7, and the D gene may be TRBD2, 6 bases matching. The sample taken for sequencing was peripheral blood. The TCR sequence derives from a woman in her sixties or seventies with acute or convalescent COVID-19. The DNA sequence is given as TGTGCCAGCAGCCGTCGGCGGGGTGAAGGCTACGAGCAGTACTTC. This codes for CASSRRRGEGYEQYF.